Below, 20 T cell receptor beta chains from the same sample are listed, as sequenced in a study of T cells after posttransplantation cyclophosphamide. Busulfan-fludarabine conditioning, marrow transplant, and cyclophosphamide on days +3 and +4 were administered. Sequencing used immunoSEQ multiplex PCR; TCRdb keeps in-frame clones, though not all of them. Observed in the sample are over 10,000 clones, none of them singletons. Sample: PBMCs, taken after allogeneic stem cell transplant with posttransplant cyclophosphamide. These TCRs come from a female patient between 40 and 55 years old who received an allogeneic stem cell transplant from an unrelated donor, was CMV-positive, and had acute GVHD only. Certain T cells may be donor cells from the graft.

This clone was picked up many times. The CDR3, as DNA: TGTGCCATCAGTCGGGAGGGCAACACTGAAGCTTTCTTT. It yields the protein CAISREGNTEAFF. The rearrangement uses TRBV10-3 and TRBJ1-1; D not resolved. Per the germline V gene, CDR1 is ENHRY and CDR2 is SYGVKD. V lost 5 bases and J lost 2, with 9 bases in between. This CDR3 has 13 amino acids.

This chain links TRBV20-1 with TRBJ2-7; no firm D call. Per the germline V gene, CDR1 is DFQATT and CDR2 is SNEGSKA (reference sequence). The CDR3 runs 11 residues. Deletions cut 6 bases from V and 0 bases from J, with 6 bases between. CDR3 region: CSAASSYEQYV. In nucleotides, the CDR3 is TGCAGTGCGGCTAGCTCCTACGAGCAGTACGTC.

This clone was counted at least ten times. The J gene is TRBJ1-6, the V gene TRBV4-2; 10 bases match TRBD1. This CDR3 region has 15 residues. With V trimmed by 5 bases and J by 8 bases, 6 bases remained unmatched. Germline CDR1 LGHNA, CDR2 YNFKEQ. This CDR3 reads CASSGPGTGDSPLHF. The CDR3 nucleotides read TGTGCCAGCAGCGGCCCCGGGACAGGGGATTCACCCCTCCACTTT.

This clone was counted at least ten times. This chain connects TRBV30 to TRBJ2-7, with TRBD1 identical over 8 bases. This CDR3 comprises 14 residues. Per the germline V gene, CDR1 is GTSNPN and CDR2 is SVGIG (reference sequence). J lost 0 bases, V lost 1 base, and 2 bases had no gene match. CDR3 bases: TGTGCCTGGAGTGCCGACAGGGGCTCCTACGAGCAGTACTTC. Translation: CAWSADRGSYEQYF.

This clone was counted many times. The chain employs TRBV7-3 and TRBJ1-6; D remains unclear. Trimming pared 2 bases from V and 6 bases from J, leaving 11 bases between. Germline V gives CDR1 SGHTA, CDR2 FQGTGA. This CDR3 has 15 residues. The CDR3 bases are TGTGCCAGCAGCTTATACCCCCCGGGTAATTCACCCCTCCACTTT. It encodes CASSLYPPGNSPLHF.

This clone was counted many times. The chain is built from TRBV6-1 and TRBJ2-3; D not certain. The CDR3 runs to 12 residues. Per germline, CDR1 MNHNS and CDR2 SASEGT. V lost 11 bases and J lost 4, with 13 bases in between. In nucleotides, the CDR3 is TGTGCCTCCTTGACTGAGGCAGATACGCAGTATTTT. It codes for CASLTEADTQYF.

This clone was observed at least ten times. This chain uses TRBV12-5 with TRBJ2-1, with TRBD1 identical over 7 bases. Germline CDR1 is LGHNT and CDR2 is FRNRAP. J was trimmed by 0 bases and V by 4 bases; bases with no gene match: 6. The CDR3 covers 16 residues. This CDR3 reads CASGYSDRVSYNEQFF. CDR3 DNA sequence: TGTGCTAGTGGTTATTCAGACAGGGTCTCCTACAATGAGCAGTTCTTC.

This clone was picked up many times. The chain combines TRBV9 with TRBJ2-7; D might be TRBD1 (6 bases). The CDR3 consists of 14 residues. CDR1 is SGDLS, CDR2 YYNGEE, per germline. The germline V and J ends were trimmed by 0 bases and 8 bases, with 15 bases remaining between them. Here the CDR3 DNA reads TGTGCCAGCAGCGTAGGTGCGGGCAGGGGACAGCAGTACTTC. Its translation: CASSVGAGRGQQYF.

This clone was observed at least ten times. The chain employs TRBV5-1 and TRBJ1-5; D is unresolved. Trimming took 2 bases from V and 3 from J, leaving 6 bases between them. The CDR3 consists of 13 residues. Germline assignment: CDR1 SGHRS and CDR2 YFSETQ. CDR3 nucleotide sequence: TGCGCCAGCAGCTTAACGGTCAATCAGCCCCAGCATTTT. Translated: CASSLTVNQPQHF.

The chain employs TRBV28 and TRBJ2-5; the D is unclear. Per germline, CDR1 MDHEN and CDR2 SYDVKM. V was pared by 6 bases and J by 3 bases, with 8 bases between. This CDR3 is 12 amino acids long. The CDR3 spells CASRASKETQYF. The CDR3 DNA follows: TGTGCCAGCAGGGCATCGAAAGAGACCCAGTACTTC. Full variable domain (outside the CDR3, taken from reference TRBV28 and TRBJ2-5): DVKVTQSSRYLVKRTGEKVFLECVQDMDHENMFWYRQDPGLGLRLIYFSYDVKMKEKGDIPEGYSVSREKKERFSLILESASTNQTSMYLCASRASKETQYFGPGTRLLVL.

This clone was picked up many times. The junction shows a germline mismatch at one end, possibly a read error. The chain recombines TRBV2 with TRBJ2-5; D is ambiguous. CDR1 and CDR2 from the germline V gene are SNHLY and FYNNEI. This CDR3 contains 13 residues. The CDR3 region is CASSDRRREAQYF. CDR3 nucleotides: TGTGCCAGCAGTGACCGAAGAAGAGAGGCCCAGTACTTC.

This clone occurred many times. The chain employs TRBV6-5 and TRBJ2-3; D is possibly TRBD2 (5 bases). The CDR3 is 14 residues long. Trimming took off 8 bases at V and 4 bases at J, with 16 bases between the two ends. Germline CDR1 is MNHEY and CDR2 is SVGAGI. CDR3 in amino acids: CASSLGHGSDTQYF. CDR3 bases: TGTGCCAGCTCACTAGGGCACGGTTCAGATACGCAGTATTTT.

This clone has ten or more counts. The CDR3 coding sequence is TGTGCCAGCAGTGACAGGGGGCTTATTCAAGAGACCCAGTACTTC. It is translated as CASSDRGLIQETQYF. This rearrangement joins TRBV6-1 to TRBJ2-5; 8 bases map to TRBD1. Trimming cost V 3 bases and J 2 bases; bases outside gene matches: 5. This CDR3 comprises 15 residues. Germline V gene sequence: CDR1 MNHNS, CDR2 SASEGT.

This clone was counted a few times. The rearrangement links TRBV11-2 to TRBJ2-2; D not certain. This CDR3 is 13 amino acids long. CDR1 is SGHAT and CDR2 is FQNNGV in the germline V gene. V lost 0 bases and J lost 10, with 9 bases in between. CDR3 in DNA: TGTGCCAGCAGCTTAGATAGGCAGGAGGAGCTGTTTTTT. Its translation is CASSLDRQEELFF.

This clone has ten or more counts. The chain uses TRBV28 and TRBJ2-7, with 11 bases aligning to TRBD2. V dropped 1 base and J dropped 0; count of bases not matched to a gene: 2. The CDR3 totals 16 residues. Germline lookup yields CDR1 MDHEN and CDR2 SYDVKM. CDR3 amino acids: CASSLSLAGASYEQYF. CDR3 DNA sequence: TGTGCCAGCAGTTTATCACTAGCGGGAGCCTCCTACGAGCAGTACTTC.

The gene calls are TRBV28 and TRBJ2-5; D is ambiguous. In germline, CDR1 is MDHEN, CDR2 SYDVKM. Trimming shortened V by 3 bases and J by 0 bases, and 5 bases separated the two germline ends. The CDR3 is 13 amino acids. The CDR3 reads CASSFSHQETQYF. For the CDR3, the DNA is TGTGCCAGCAGTTTTAGCCACCAAGAGACCCAGTACTTC.

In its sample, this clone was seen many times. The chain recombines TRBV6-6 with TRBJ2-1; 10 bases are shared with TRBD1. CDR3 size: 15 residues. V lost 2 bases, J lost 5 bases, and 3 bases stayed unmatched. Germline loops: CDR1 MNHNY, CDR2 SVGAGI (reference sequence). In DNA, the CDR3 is TGTGCCAGCAGTTACGGGACAGGGGCGGACAATGAGCAGTTCTTC. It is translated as CASSYGTGADNEQFF.

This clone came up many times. The CDR3 loop is CASTTGMDSPLHF. The CDR3 region has the DNA TGTGCCAGCACCACAGGGATGGATTCACCCCTCCACTTT. The chain is built from TRBV6-1 and TRBJ1-6; tentatively, D is TRBD1 (6 bases). CDR1 is MNHNS and CDR2 is SASEGT in the germline V gene. Trimming cost V 7 bases and J 8 bases, with 12 bases left between them. The CDR3 spans 13 residues.

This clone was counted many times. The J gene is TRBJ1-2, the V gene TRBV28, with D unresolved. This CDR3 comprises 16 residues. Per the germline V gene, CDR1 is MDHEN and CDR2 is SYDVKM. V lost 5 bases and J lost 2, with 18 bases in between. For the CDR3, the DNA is TGTGCCAGCAGTACAGAAGCGGGCGGATTAAACTATGGCTACACCTTC. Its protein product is CASSTEAGGLNYGYTF.

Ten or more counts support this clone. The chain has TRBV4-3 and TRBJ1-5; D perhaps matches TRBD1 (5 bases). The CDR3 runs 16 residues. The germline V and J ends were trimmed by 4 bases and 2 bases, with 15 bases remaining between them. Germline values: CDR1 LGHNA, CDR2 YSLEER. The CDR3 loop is CASSLTRVSGNQPQHF. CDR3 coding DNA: TGCGCCAGCAGCCTTACCAGGGTAAGCGGCAATCAGCCCCAGCATTTT.